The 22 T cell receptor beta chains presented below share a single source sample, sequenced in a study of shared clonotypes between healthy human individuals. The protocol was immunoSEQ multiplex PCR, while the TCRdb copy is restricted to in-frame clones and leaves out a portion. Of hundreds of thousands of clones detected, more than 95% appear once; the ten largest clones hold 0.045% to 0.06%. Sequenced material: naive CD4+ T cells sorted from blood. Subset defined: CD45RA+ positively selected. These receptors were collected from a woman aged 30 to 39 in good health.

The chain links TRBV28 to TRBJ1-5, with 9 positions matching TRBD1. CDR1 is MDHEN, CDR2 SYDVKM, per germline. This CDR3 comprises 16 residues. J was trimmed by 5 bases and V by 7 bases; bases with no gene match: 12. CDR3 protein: CASNLLGTGNHQPQHF. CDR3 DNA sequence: TGTGCCAGCAACCTACTAGGGACAGGGAATCATCAGCCCCAGCATTTT. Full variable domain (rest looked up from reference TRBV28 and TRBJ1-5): DVKVTQSSRYLVKRTGEKVFLECVQDMDHENMFWYRQDPGLGLRLIYFSYDVKMKEKGDIPEGYSVSREKKERFSLILESASTNQTSMYLCASNLLGTGNHQPQHFGDGTRLSIL.

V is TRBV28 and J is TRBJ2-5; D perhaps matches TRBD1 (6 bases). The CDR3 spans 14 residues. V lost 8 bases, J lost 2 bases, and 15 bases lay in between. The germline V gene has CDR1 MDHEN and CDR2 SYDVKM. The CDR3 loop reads CASGRGTKQETQYF. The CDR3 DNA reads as TGTGCCAGCGGCAGGGGAACGAAGCAAGAGACCCAGTACTTC.

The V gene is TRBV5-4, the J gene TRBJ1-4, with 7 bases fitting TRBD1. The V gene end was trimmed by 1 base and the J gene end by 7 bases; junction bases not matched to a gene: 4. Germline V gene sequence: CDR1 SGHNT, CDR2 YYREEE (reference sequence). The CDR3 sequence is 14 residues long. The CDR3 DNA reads TGTGCCAGCAGCTTGCGAGGGGGCGGTGAAAAACTGTTTTTT. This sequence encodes CASSLRGGGEKLFF.

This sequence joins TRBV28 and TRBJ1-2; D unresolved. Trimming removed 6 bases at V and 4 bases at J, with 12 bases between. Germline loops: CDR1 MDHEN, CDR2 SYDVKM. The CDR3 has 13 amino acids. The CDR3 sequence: CASSKTSGYGYTF. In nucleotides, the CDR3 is TGTGCCAGCAGCAAGACTAGCGGCTATGGCTACACCTTC.

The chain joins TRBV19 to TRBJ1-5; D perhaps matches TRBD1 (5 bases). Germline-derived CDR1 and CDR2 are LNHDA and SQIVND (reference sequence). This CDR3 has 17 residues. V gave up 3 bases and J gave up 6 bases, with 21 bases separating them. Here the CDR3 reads CASSMRFGGSVGQPQHF. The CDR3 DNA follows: TGTGCCAGTAGTATGCGTTTTGGGGGAAGCGTTGGTCAGCCCCAGCATTTT. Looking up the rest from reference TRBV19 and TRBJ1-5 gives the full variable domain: DGGITQSPKYLFRKEGQNVTLSCEQNLNHDAMYWYRQDPGQGLRLIYYSQIVNDFQKGDIAEGYSVSREKKESFPLTVTSAQKNPTAFYLCASSMRFGGSVGQPQHFGDGTRLSIL.

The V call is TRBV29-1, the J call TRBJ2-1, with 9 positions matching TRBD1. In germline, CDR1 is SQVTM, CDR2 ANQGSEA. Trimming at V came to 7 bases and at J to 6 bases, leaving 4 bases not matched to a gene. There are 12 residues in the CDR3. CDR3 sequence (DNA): TGCAGCGCTGGGACAGGGACCAATGAGCAGTTCTTC. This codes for CSAGTGTNEQFF.

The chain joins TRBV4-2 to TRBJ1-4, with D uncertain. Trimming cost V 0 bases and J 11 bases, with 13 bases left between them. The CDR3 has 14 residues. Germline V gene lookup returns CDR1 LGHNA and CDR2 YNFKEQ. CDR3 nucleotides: TGTGCCAGCAGCCAAGACCTTCCGCGATTTAAACTGTTTTTT. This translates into CASSQDLPRFKLFF.

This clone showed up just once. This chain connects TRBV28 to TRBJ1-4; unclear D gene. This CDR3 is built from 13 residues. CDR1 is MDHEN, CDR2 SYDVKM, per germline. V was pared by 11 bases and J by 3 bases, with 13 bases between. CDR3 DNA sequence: TGTGCCGCAAGTGGCGTGGCTAATGAAAAACTGTTTTTT. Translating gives CAASGVANEKLFF.

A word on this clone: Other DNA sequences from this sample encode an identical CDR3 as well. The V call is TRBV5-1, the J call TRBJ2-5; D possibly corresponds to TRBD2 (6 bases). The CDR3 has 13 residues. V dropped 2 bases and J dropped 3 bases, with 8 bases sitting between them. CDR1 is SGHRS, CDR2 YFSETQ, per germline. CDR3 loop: CASSFPGEETQYF. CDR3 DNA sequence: TGCGCCAGCAGCTTTCCGGGAGAAGAGACCCAGTACTTC.

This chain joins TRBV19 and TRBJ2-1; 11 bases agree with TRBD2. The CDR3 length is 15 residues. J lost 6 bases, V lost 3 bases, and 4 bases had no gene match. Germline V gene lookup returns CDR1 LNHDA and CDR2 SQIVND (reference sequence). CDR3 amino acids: CASSILAGGLNEQFF. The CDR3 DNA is TGTGCCAGTAGTATCCTAGCGGGAGGTCTCAATGAGCAGTTCTTC.

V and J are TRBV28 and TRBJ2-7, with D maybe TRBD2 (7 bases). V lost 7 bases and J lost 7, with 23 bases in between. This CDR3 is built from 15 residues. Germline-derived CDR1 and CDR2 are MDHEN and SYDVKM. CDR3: CASTLAGARIIEQYF. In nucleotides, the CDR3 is TGTGCCAGCACCTTGGCGGGGGCCCGTATAATAGAGCAGTACTTC.

CDR3 nucleotides: TGTGCCAGCAGTTCGGGACACCGGTCCTACGAGCAGTACTTC. Translated: CASSSGHRSYEQYF. The chain uses TRBV7-2 and TRBJ2-7, with D perhaps TRBD1 (6 bases). The CDR3 loop spans 14 amino acids. Trimming left V 6 bases short and J 1 base short, with 13 bases between. From germline, CDR1 is SGHTA and CDR2 FQGNSA.

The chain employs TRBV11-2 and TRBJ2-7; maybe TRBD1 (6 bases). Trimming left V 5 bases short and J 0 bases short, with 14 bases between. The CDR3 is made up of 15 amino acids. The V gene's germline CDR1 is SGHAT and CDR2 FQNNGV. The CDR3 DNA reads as TGTGCCAGCAGCCAACACAGGGTACCCTCCTACGAGCAGTACTTC. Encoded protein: CASSQHRVPSYEQYF.

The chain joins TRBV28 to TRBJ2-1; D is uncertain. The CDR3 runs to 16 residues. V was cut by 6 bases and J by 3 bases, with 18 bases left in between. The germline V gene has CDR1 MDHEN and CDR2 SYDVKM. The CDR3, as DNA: TGTGCCAGCAGCCAGGTCTCCCGGCCCATCTACAATGAGCAGTTCTTC. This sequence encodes CASSQVSRPIYNEQFF.

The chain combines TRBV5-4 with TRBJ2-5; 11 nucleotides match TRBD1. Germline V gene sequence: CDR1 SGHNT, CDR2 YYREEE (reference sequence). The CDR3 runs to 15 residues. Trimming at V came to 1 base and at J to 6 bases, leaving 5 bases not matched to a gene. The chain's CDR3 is CASSLPGTGGKTQYF. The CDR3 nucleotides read TGTGCCAGCAGCTTGCCGGGGACAGGGGGGAAGACCCAGTACTTC.

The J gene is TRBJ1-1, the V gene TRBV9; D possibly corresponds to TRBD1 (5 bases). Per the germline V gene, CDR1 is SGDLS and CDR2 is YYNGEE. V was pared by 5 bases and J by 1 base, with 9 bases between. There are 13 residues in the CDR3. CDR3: CASSRGANTEAFF. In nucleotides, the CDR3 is TGTGCCAGCAGTAGGGGTGCGAACACTGAAGCTTTCTTT.

CDR3 loop: CASSGTGTGGSYNEQFF. The CDR3 region has the DNA TGTGCCAGCAGTGGGACCGGGACAGGGGGCTCCTACAATGAGCAGTTCTTC. The gene calls are TRBV28 and TRBJ2-1; 11 bases map to TRBD1. Trimming cost V 5 bases and J 0 bases; bases outside gene matches: 6. The CDR3 is made up of 17 amino acids. Germline V gene data show CDR1 as MDHEN and CDR2 as SYDVKM.

CDR3: CASSRPQDREQFF. The CDR3 bases are TGTGCCAGCTCCCGGCCCCAGGATCGTGAGCAGTTCTTC. The chain links TRBV6-5 to TRBJ2-1, with D hard to call. The CDR3 consists of 13 residues. Germline V gives CDR1 MNHEY, CDR2 SVGAGI. Trimming removed 8 bases from V and 9 bases from J, with 17 bases in between.

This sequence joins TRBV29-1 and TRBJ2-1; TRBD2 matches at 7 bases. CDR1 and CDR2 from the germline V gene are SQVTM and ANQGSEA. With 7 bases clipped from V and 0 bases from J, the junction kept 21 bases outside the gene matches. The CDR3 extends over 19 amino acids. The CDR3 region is CSELTGTTSSLSSYNEQFF. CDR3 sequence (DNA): TGCAGCGAGCTCACCGGGACTACCTCCTCCCTGAGCTCCTACAATGAGCAGTTCTTC.

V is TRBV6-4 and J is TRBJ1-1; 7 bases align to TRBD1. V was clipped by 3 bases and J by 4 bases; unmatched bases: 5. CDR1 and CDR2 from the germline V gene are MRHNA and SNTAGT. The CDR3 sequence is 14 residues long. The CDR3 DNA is TGTGCCAGCAGTGAAGGGGGCGCAGGCACTGAAGCTTTCTTT. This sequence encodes CASSEGGAGTEAFF.

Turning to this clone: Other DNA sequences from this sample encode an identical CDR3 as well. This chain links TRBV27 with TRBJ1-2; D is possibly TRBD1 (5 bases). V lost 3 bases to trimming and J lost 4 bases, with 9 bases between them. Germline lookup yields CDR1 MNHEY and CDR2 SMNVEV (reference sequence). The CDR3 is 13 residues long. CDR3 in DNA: TGTGCCAGCAGTTTGAGGGGTGGCTATGGCTACACCTTC. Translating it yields CASSLRGGYGYTF.

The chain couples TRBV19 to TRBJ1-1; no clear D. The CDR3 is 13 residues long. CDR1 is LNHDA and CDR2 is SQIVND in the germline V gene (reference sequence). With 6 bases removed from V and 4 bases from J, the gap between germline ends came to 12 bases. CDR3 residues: CASSNRRGTEAFF. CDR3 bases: TGTGCCAGTAGCAACCGACGGGGCACTGAAGCTTTCTTT.